The 28 T cell receptor beta chains below were found in one sample sequenced in a study of chemoradiotherapy in HPV16-positive cancers. The repertoire was sequenced with immunoSEQ multiplex PCR; TCRdb's copy has only in-frame clones and lacks some. The sample lists approximately 23,000 clones; around 90% were seen once. Sequences were derived from blood, sampled from a patient who underwent chemoradiotherapy. These receptors were taken from a human donor with HPV-associated anogenital cancer.

The V call is TRBV6-1, the J call TRBJ2-5, with D perhaps matching TRBD1 (6 bases). The CDR3 totals 14 residues. V lost 7 bases, J lost 1 base, and 13 bases lay in between. The germline gives CDR1 MNHNS, CDR2 SASEGT. The CDR3 region is CASTALGGQETQYF. For the CDR3, the DNA is TGTGCCAGCACCGCTCTAGGGGGCCAAGAGACCCAGTACTTC.

The chain recombines TRBV4-1 with TRBJ1-2; 9 bases match TRBD1. V dropped 0 bases and J dropped 7; count of bases not matched to a gene: 12. In germline, CDR1 is MGHRA, CDR2 YSYEKL. This CDR3 spans 17 amino acids. The CDR3 sequence: CASSQDWGTGGIGGYTF. The DNA for the CDR3 is TGCGCCAGCAGCCAAGATTGGGGAACAGGGGGCATAGGTGGCTACACCTTC.

The chain uses TRBV10-3 and TRBJ1-1; 7 nucleotides agree with TRBD1. CDR3 size: 13 residues. J lost 3 bases, V lost 10 bases, and 8 bases had no gene match. CDR1 ENHRY and CDR2 SYGVKD come from the germline V gene. CDR3 DNA sequence: TGTGCCACCTCTACAGGGGAGGACACTGAAGCTTTCTTT. Amino acids: CATSTGEDTEAFF.

This chain joins TRBV6-1 and TRBJ2-5; 14 nucleotides agree with TRBD2. Looked up from germline, CDR1 is MNHNS and CDR2 is SASEGT. CDR3 length equals 18 residues. J gave up 5 bases and V 2 bases, and 10 bases lay outside the gene matches. The CDR3 DNA reads as TGTGCCAGCAGTGAACTGGGACTAGCGGGAGTCCGGGGGGAGACCCAGTACTTC. Translating gives CASSELGLAGVRGETQYF.

This chain joins TRBV18 and TRBJ2-2, with 9 bases lining up with TRBD1. Trimming cost V 6 bases and J 1 base; bases outside gene matches: 3. Germline V gives CDR1 KGHSH, CDR2 LQKENI. The CDR3 consists of 15 residues. In DNA, the CDR3 is TGTGCCAGCTCCGCGGGACAGGGGAACACCGGGGAGCTGTTTTTT. The encoded protein is CASSAGQGNTGELFF.

V is TRBV29-1 and J is TRBJ1-1, with TRBD1 identical over 11 bases. The CDR3 totals 15 residues. The junction had 5 bases not matched to a gene; V was cut back by 4 bases and J by 1 base. CDR1 is SQVTM, CDR2 ANQGSEA, per germline. The CDR3 here is CSVVGTGGKNTEAFF. Written as DNA, the CDR3 is TGCAGCGTTGTAGGGACAGGGGGGAAGAACACTGAAGCTTTCTTT. Full variable domain (outside the CDR3, taken from reference TRBV29-1 and TRBJ1-1): SAVISQKPSRDICQRGTSLTIQCQVDSQVTMMFWYRQQPGQSLTLIATANQGSEATYESGFVIDKFPISRPNLTFSTLTVSNMSPEDSSIYLCSVVGTGGKNTEAFFGQGTRLTVV.

This chain uses TRBV11-2 with TRBJ2-1; 10 nucleotides line up with TRBD2. The CDR3 has 16 amino acids. The germline V gene encodes CDR1 SGHAT and CDR2 FQNNGV. V lost 5 bases to trimming and J lost 4 bases; unmatched junction nucleotides: 8. The CDR3 region has the DNA TGTGCCAGCAGCCCGCGAAGCGGGAGGGAGTACAATGAGCAGTTCTTC. This encodes CASSPRSGREYNEQFF.

V usage is TRBV27 and J usage is TRBJ2-3, with 7 bases identical to TRBD2. Per the germline V gene, CDR1 is MNHEY and CDR2 is SMNVEV (reference sequence). V was clipped by 0 bases and J by 4 bases; unmatched bases: 16. This CDR3 has 19 residues. Written as DNA, the CDR3 is TGTGCCAGCAGTTTATCGGAAGGGGCGGCGGGAGTGGGTGCAGATACGCAGTATTTT. Amino acid sequence: CASSLSEGAAGVGADTQYF.

This sequence joins TRBV30 and TRBJ1-5, with D possibly matching TRBD1 (6 bases). Trimming took 5 bases from V and 9 from J, leaving 17 bases between them. CDR3 length equals 13 residues. Per the germline V gene, CDR1 is GTSNPN and CDR2 is SVGIG (reference sequence). For the CDR3, the DNA is TGTGCCTGGGCTATGGGGGGCGACGGGCCCCAGCATTTT. It is translated as CAWAMGGDGPQHF.

J is TRBJ1-1 and V is TRBV18; unclear D gene. The CDR3 is 15 amino acids. Trimming took 2 bases from V and 1 from J, leaving 11 bases between them. Per germline, CDR1 KGHSH and CDR2 LQKENI. This CDR3 reads CASSPILIQNTEAFF. CDR3 nucleotide sequence: TGTGCCAGCTCACCAATTTTAATACAGAACACTGAAGCTTTCTTT.

J is TRBJ2-1 and V is TRBV5-6; no clear D. Germline V CDR1 and CDR2: SGHDT, YYEEEE. CDR3 length equals 10 residues. With 10 bases removed from V and 9 bases from J, the gap between germline ends came to 11 bases. The CDR3: CASGRLEQFF. The CDR3 DNA sequence: TGTGCCTCCGGGCGCCTTGAGCAGTTCTTC.

The genes are TRBV30 and TRBJ2-7; D is possibly TRBD1 or TRBD2 (5 bases each). CDR3 length equals 12 residues. In germline, CDR1 is GTSNPN, CDR2 SVGIG (reference sequence). The ends were cut back, 4 bases at V and 6 bases at J, with 13 bases in the middle. CDR3 nucleotides: TGTGCCTGGAACCCCTCCGGGGCCGAGCAGTACTTC. Its protein product is CAWNPSGAEQYF.

The CDR3 sequence is CASIDRENSPLHF. The CDR3 nucleotides are TGTGCCAGCATCGACAGGGAGAATTCACCCCTCCACTTT. The chain links TRBV2 to TRBJ1-6, with 7 nucleotides matching TRBD1. CDR3 length: 13 residues. J gave up 7 bases and V 7 bases, and 4 bases lay outside the gene matches. Germline V lookup: CDR1 SNHLY, CDR2 FYNNEI. Combining the CDR3 with reference TRBV2 and TRBJ1-6 gives the whole variable domain EPEVTQTPSHQVTQMGQEVILRCVPISNHLYFYWYRQILGQKVEFLVSFYNNEISEKSEIFDDQFSVERPDGSNFTLKIRSTKLEDSAMYFCASIDRENSPLHFGNGTRLTVT.

J is TRBJ2-3 and V is TRBV19; 8 bases are a match to TRBD1. Germline trimming cut 5 bases from V and 6 bases from J; bases unmatched to any gene: 7. CDR3 length: 14 amino acids. Germline loops: CDR1 LNHDA, CDR2 SQIVND (reference sequence). The CDR3 sequence is CASSPQGARDTQYF. Written as DNA, the CDR3 is TGTGCCAGTAGTCCCCAGGGGGCGCGGGATACGCAGTATTTT.

The chain combines TRBV6-6 with TRBJ2-3, with 10 positions matching TRBD1. Germline CDR1 is MNHNY and CDR2 is SVGAGI (reference sequence). This CDR3 is built from 15 residues. Losses at the gene ends were 4 bases for V and 3 bases for J; bases not matched to a gene: 4. This CDR3 is CASSLRTGGTDTQYF. The CDR3 DNA follows: TGTGCCAGCAGTTTAAGGACAGGGGGGACAGATACGCAGTATTTT.

The chain links TRBV2 to TRBJ2-7; TRBD2 matches at 7 bases. Per germline, CDR1 SNHLY and CDR2 FYNNEI. The CDR3 length is 16 residues. The V gene end was trimmed by 3 bases and the J gene end by 4 bases; junction bases not matched to a gene: 12. The chain's CDR3 is CASSDPTSDGLYEQYF. CDR3 DNA sequence: TGTGCCAGCAGTGACCCCACTAGCGACGGACTTTACGAGCAGTACTTC.

The chain uses TRBV11-3 and TRBJ2-7, with 8 nucleotides matching TRBD1. V trimming: 3 bases; J trimming: 6 bases; junction bases outside the gene matches: 1. This CDR3 contains 12 residues. Germline loops: CDR1 SGHNT, CDR2 YENEEA. The CDR3 loop is CASSFTGGEQYF. CDR3 nucleotide sequence: TGTGCCAGCAGCTTTACAGGGGGCGAGCAGTACTTC.

The V gene is TRBV5-1, the J gene TRBJ1-1; unclear D gene. CDR1 is SGHRS and CDR2 is YFSETQ in the germline V gene. V was clipped by 4 bases and J by 1 base, with 14 bases between them. This CDR3 is built from 15 residues. CDR3 region: CASSPSPGRNTEAFF. For the CDR3, the DNA is TGCGCCAGCAGCCCCTCTCCCGGGCGGAACACTGAAGCTTTCTTT.

This sequence joins TRBV5-1 and TRBJ2-5, with D perhaps matching TRBD1 or TRBD2 (5 bases each). V lost 3 bases and J 0 bases, leaving 9 bases between the germline ends. This CDR3 comprises 14 residues. The V gene's germline CDR1 is SGHRS and CDR2 YFSETQ. For the CDR3, the DNA is TGCGCCAGCAGCTGGGGACGGTACCAAGAGACCCAGTACTTC. It encodes CASSWGRYQETQYF.

V and J are TRBV4-1 and TRBJ2-5, with 7 bases identical to TRBD1. In germline, CDR1 is MGHRA, CDR2 YSYEKL. There are 17 residues in the CDR3. The ends lost 1 base at V and 0 bases at J; junction bases unmatched: 8. The CDR3 is CASSQGGGTEYQETQYF. CDR3 nucleotide sequence: TGCGCCAGCAGCCAAGGAGGTGGGACAGAGTACCAAGAGACCCAGTACTTC.

This sequence joins TRBV9 and TRBJ2-1; 8 bases agree with TRBD2. In germline, CDR1 is SGDLS, CDR2 YYNGEE. This CDR3 is built from 15 residues. V shed 4 bases, J shed 3 bases, and the junction held 6 bases outside the gene matches. The CDR3 nucleotides read TGTGCCAGCAGCCACGGGGGGGTAAACTACAATGAGCAGTTCTTC. The encoded protein is CASSHGGVNYNEQFF.

The chain has TRBV18 and TRBJ2-3; TRBD1 matches 12 bases. This CDR3 spans 17 amino acids. The V segment lost 6 bases and the J segment 0 bases; nucleotides outside the gene matches: 7. Germline-derived CDR1 and CDR2 are KGHSH and LQKENI. For the CDR3, the DNA is TGTGCCAGCTCGGACCGGGACAGGGGGCCTAGCACAGATACGCAGTATTTT. Amino acid sequence: CASSDRDRGPSTDTQYF.

In its sample, this clone was seen once. This rearrangement joins TRBV10-2 to TRBJ1-2; no definite D call. Trimming took 3 bases from V and 3 from J, leaving 11 bases between them. Per the germline V gene, CDR1 is WSHSY and CDR2 is SAAADI. This CDR3 contains 14 residues. The DNA of the CDR3 is TGCGCCAGCAGTGAAACGGGGAAACACTATGGCTACACCTTC. As protein: CASSETGKHYGYTF.

The CDR3 region has the DNA TGTGCCTGGACTCCGGACCCTGGCGCTGAAGCTTTCTTT. Protein sequence: CAWTPDPGAEAFF. The chain combines TRBV30 with TRBJ1-1; D ambiguous. The CDR3 is 13 residues long. Per germline, CDR1 GTSNPN and CDR2 SVGIG (reference sequence). Trimming shortened V by 4 bases and J by 6 bases, and 15 bases separated the two germline ends.

This chain links TRBV28 with TRBJ2-7; D call uncertain. The germline V gene encodes CDR1 MDHEN and CDR2 SYDVKM. The germline V and J ends were trimmed by 6 bases and 2 bases, with 5 bases remaining between them. CDR3 length: 11 residues. In DNA, the CDR3 is TGTGCCAGCAGGTCCGCCTACGAGCAGTACTTC. Its translation is CASRSAYEQYF.

V and J are TRBV19 and TRBJ2-7; D might be TRBD1 (6 bases). The V end was cut by 4 bases, the J end by 2 bases, with 15 bases between. The CDR3 has 15 amino acids. CDR1 and CDR2 from the germline V gene are LNHDA and SQIVND (reference sequence). Here the CDR3 DNA reads TGTGCCAGTAGTAGCAGGGGCAGCTTCACCTACGAGCAGTACTTC. Its translation is CASSSRGSFTYEQYF.

This chain uses TRBV6-1 with TRBJ2-1; 7 positions agree with TRBD2. Trimming cost V 2 bases and J 1 base; bases outside gene matches: 5. The germline gives CDR1 MNHNS, CDR2 SASEGT. CDR3 length: 16 amino acids. CDR3: CASSEWGGGSYNEQFF. The CDR3 nucleotides are TGTGCCAGCAGTGAATGGGGCGGGGGTTCCTACAATGAGCAGTTCTTC.

This sequence joins TRBV2 and TRBJ2-3, with 7 bases fitting TRBD1. V shed 6 bases and J 1 base; nucleotides not matched to a gene: 10. CDR3 size: 16 residues. CDR1 SNHLY and CDR2 FYNNEI come from the germline V gene. This chain's CDR3 is CASSPRQGKGTDTQYF. The CDR3 DNA reads TGTGCCAGCAGCCCCCGACAGGGAAAGGGCACAGATACGCAGTATTTT.